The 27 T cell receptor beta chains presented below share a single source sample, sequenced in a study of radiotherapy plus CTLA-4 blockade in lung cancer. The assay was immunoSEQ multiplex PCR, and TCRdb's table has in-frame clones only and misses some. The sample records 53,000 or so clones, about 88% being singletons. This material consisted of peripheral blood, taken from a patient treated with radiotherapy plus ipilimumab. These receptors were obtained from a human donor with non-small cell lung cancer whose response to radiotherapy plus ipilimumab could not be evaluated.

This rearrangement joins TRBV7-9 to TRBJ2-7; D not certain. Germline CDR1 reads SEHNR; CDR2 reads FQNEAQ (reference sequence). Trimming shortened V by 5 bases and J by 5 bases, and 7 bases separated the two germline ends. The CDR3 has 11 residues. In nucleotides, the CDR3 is TGTGCCAGCAGCCCTCGGGACGAGCAGTACTTC. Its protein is CASSPRDEQYF.

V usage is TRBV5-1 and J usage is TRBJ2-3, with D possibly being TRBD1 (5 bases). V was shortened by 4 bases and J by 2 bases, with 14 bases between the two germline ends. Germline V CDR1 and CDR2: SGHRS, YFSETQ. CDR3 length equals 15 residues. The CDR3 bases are TGCGCCAGCAGCGTACAGGAGCAACTCACAGATACGCAGTATTTT. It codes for CASSVQEQLTDTQYF. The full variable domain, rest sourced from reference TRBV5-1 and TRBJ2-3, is KAGVTQTPRYLIKTRGQQVTLSCSPISGHRSVSWYQQTPGQGLQFLFEYFSETQRNKGNFPGRFSGRQFSNSRSEMNVSTLELGDSALYLCASSVQEQLTDTQYFGPGTRLTVL.

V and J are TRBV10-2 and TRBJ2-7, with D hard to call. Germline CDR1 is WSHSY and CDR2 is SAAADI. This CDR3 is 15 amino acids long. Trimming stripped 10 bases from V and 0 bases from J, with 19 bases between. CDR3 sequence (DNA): TGCGCCACCGCGAGGATTCAGTTCAGCTCCTACGAGCAGTACTTC. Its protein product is CATARIQFSSYEQYF.

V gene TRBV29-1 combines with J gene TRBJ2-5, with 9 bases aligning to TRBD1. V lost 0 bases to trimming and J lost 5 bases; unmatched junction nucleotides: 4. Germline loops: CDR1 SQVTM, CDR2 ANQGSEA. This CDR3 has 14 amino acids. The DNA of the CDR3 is TGCAGCGTTGAAGACACAGGGGGCCGGGAGACCCAGTACTTC. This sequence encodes CSVEDTGGRETQYF.

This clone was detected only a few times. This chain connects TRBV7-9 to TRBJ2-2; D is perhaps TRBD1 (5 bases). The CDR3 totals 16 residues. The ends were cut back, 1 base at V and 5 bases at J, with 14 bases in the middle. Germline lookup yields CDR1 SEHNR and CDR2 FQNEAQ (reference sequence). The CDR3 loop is CASSLEDSSGTGELFF. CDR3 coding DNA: TGTGCCAGCAGCTTAGAAGACAGCTCCGGGACCGGGGAGCTGTTTTTT.

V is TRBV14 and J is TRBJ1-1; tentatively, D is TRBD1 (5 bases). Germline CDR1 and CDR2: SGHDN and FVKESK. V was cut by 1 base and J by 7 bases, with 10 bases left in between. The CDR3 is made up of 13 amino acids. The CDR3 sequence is CASSQAGVNEAFF. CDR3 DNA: TGTGCCAGCAGCCAAGCGGGGGTTAATGAAGCTTTCTTT.

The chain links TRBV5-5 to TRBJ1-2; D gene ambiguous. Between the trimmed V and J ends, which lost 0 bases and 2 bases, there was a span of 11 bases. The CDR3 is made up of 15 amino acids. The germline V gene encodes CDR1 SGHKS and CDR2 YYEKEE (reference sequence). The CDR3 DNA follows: TGTGCCAGCAGCTTGGACCGGGTTATAAACTATGGCTACACCTTC. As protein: CASSLDRVINYGYTF.

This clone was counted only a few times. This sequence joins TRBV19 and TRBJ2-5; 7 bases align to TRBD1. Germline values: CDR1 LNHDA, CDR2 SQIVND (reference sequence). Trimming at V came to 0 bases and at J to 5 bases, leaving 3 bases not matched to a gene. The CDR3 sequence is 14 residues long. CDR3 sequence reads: CASSIELRGETQYF. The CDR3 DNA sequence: TGTGCCAGTAGTATAGAACTCAGGGGGGAGACCCAGTACTTC.

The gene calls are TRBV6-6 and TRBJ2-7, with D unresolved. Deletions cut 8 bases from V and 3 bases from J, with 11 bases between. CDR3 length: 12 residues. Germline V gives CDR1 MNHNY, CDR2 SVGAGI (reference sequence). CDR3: CASGPIGYEQYF. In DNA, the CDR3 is TGTGCCAGCGGGCCCATTGGCTACGAGCAGTACTTC.

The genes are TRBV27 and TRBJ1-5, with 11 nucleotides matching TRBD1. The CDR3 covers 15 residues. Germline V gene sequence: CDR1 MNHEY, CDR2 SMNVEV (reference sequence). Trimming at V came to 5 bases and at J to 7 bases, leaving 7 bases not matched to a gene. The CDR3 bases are TGTGCCAGCAGTCTAGGACAGGGGGCCGGACAGCCCCAGCATTTT. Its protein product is CASSLGQGAGQPQHF.

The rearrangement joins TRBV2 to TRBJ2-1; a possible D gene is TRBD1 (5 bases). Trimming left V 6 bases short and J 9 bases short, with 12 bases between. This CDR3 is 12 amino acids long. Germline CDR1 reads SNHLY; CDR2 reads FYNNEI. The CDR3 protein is CASSLGVAEQFF. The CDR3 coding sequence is TGTGCCAGCAGCCTAGGGGTCGCTGAGCAGTTCTTC.

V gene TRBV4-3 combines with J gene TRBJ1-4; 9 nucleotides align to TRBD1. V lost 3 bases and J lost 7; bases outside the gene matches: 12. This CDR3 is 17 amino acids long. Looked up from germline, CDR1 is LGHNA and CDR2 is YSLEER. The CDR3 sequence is CASSQYPSGTGLEKLFF. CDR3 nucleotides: TGCGCCAGCAGCCAGTACCCATCCGGGACAGGGCTTGAAAAACTGTTTTTT.

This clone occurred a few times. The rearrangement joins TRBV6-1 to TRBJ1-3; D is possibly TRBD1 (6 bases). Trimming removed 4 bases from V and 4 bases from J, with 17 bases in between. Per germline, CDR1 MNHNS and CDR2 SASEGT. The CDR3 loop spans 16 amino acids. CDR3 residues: CASSVFGTLTGNTIYF. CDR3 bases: TGTGCCAGCAGTGTTTTCGGGACATTGACCGGAAACACCATATATTTT.

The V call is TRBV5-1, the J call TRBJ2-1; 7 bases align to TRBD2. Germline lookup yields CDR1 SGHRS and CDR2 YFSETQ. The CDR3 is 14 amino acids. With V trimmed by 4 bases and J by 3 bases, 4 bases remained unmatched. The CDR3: CASSLGTNYNEQFF. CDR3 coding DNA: TGCGCCAGCAGCCTCGGGACTAACTACAATGAGCAGTTCTTC.

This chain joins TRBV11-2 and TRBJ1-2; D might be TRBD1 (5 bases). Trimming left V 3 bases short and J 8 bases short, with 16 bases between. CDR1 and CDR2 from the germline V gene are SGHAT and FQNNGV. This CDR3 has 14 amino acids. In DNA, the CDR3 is TGTGCCAGCAGCTTTGGGAGGGTGGGGGAAGGCTACACCTTC. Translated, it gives CASSFGRVGEGYTF.

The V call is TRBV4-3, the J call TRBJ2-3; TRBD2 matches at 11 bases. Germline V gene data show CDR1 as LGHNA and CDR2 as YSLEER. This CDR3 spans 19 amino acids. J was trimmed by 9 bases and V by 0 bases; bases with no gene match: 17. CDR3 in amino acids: CASSQDSFSGGARAVTQYF. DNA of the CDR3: TGCGCCAGCAGCCAAGATTCCTTTAGCGGGGGGGCCCGAGCAGTAACGCAGTATTTT.

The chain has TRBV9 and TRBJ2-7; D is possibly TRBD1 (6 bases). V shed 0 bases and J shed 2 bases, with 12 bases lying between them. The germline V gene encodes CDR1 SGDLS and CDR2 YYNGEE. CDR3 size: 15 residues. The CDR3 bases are TGTGCCAGCAGCGTAGGGTGGGGGCCAGCCTACGAGCAGTACTTC. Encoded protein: CASSVGWGPAYEQYF. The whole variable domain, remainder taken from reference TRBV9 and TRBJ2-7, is DSGVTQTPKHLITATGQRVTLRCSPRSGDLSVYWYQQSLDQGLQFLIQYYNGEERAKGNILERFSAQQFPDLHSELNLSSLELGDSALYFCASSVGWGPAYEQYFGPGTRLTVT.

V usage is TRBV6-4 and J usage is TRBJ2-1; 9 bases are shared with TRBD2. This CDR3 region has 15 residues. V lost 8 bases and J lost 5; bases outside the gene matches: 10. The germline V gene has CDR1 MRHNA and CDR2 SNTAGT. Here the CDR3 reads CASARSLAGNNEQFF. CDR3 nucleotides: TGTGCCAGCGCCCGGAGTCTAGCGGGGAACAATGAGCAGTTCTTC.

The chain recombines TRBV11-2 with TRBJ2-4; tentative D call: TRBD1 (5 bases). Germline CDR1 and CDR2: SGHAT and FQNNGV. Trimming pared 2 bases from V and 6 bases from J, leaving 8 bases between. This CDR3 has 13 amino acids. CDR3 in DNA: TGTGCCAGCAGCTTACAGGGTTTAAACATTCAGTACTTC. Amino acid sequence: CASSLQGLNIQYF.

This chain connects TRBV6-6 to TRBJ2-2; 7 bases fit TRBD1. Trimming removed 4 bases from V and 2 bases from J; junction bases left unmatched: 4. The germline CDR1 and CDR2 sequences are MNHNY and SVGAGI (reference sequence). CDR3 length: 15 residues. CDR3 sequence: CASSLGQQNTGELFF. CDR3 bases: TGTGCCAGCAGTTTGGGACAGCAAAACACCGGGGAGCTGTTTTTT.

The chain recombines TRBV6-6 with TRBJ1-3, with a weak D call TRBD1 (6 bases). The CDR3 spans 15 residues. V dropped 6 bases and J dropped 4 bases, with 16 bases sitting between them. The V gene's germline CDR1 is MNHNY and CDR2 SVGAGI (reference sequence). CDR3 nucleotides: TGTGCCAGCAGCCGACTCACAGGGTCCGGAAACACCATATATTTT. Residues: CASSRLTGSGNTIYF.

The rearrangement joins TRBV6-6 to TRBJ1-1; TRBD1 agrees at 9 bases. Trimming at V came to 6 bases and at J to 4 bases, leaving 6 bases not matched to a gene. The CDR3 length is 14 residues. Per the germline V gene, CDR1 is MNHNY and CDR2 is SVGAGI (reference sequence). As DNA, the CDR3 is TGTGCCAGCAGCCGACTGACAGGGGGCACTGAAGCTTTCTTT. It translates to CASSRLTGGTEAFF.

CDR3 nucleotide sequence: TGTGCCGCGTCCCCCCCGGGGCAGGGGGCTGTGAGTGGCTACACCTTC. Translated, it gives CAASPPGQGAVSGYTF. V is TRBV19 and J is TRBJ1-2; 8 bases line up with TRBD1. The CDR3 spans 16 residues. V lost 11 bases, J lost 7 bases, and 21 bases stayed unmatched. Germline V gene sequence: CDR1 LNHDA, CDR2 SQIVND (reference sequence). Looking up the rest from reference TRBV19 and TRBJ1-2 gives the full variable domain: DGGITQSPKYLFRKEGQNVTLSCEQNLNHDAMYWYRQDPGQGLRLIYYSQIVNDFQKGDIAEGYSVSREKKESFPLTVTSAQKNPTAFYLCAASPPGQGAVSGYTFGSGTRLTVV.

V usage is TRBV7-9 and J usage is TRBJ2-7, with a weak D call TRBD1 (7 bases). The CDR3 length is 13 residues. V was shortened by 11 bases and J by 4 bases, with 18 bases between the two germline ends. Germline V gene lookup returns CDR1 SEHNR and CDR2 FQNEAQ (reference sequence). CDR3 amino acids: CAGGGTELYEQYF. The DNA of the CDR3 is TGTGCCGGCGGCGGGACAGAGCTTTACGAGCAGTACTTC.

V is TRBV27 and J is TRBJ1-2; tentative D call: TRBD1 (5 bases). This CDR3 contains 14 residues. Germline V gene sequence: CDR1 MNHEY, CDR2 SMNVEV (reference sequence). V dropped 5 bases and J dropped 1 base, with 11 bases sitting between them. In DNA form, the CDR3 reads TGTGCCAGCAGTCAGCAGGGTAATAACTATGGCTACACCTTC. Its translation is CASSQQGNNYGYTF.

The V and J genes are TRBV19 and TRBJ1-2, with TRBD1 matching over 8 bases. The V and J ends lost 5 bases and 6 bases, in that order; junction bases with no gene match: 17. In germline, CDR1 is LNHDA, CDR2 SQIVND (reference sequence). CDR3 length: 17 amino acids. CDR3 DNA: TGTGCCAGTAGTTCCACGACAGGGGCACTCTCCGGGCATGGCTACACCTTC. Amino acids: CASSSTTGALSGHGYTF.

The CDR3 coding sequence is TGTGCCAGCAGCTTGGCGGCGGGGGGACAAGAGACCCAGTACTTC. Amino acids: CASSLAAGGQETQYF. The chain couples TRBV5-4 to TRBJ2-5; 8 nucleotides line up with TRBD2. Germline lookup yields CDR1 SGHNT and CDR2 YYREEE (reference sequence). CDR3 length: 15 residues. The V segment lost 0 bases and the J segment 2 bases; nucleotides outside the gene matches: 3. Complete variable domain (other parts from reference TRBV5-4 and TRBJ2-5): ETGVTQSPTHLIKTRGQQVTLRCSSQSGHNTVSWYQQALGQGPQFIFQYYREEENGRGNFPPRFSGLQFPNYSSELNVNALELDDSALYLCASSLAAGGQETQYFGPGTRLLVL.